A single sample is the source of the 27 T cell receptor beta chains below, sequenced in a study of cytomegalovirus exposure and HLA in healthy donors. The PCR had 60 Vbeta and 13 Jbeta primers. The assay was immunoSEQ multiplex PCR, and TCRdb's table has in-frame clones only and misses some. The sample yields 200,000 or so clones, about four fifths seen once. The sequencing input was PBMCs. All receptors derive from a woman between 25 and 40 years old in good health and CMV-seropositive.

This chain links TRBV2 with TRBJ1-5; maybe TRBD1 (5 bases). The germline V and J ends were trimmed by 4 bases and 3 bases, with 13 bases remaining between them. From germline, CDR1 is SNHLY and CDR2 FYNNEI. The CDR3 runs 15 residues. The CDR3 protein is CASSVEDSFNQPQHF. The CDR3 region has the DNA TGTGCCAGCAGTGTTGAAGACAGCTTCAATCAGCCCCAGCATTTT.

The V and J genes are TRBV2 and TRBJ1-2, with D unresolved. Trimming removed 10 bases from V and 5 bases from J, with 20 bases in between. The CDR3 sequence is 14 residues long. Germline lookup yields CDR1 SNHLY and CDR2 FYNNEI. DNA of the CDR3: TGTGCCACTGACCGAGGGAGGCCGTTATATGGCTACACCTTC. The encoded protein is CATDRGRPLYGYTF.

The chain couples TRBV19 to TRBJ1-5, with D possibly TRBD1 on 6 matching bases. CDR3 size: 15 residues. CDR1 is LNHDA and CDR2 is SQIVND in the germline V gene (reference sequence). The V end was cut by 5 bases, the J end by 0 bases, with 11 bases between. CDR3 nucleotides: TGTGCCAGTAGTGTCTACAGGGATAGCAATCAGCCCCAGCATTTT. Translated: CASSVYRDSNQPQHF.

A word on this clone: This specimen includes other DNA sequences encoding the same CDR3. This sequence joins TRBV2 and TRBJ2-2; D is unresolved. In germline, CDR1 is SNHLY, CDR2 FYNNEI. CDR3 length equals 13 residues. With 4 bases removed from V and 8 bases from J, the gap between germline ends came to 11 bases. CDR3 region: CASSVGGTGELFF. The CDR3, as DNA: TGTGCCAGCAGTGTCGGCGGCACTGGGGAGCTGTTTTTT.

This clone has just one count. This chain uses TRBV5-8 with TRBJ2-7; 11 bases line up with TRBD1. The CDR3 runs 16 residues. CDR1 and CDR2 from the germline V gene are SGHTS and YDEGEE. V was clipped by 2 bases and J by 5 bases; unmatched bases: 9. CDR3 in DNA: TGTGCCAGCAGCTTCGGCCGGACAGGGGGCCTGGACGAGCAGTACTTC. It yields the protein CASSFGRTGGLDEQYF. Using reference TRBV5-8 and TRBJ2-7 for the parts outside the CDR3, the full variable domain is EAGVTQSPTHLIKTRGQQATLRCSPISGHTSVYWYQQALGLGLQFLLWYDEGEERNRGNFPPRFSGRQFPNYSSELNVNALELEDSALYLCASSFGRTGGLDEQYFGPGTRLTVT.

The CDR3 spells CASSLAGTVNTGELFF. CDR3 sequence (DNA): TGTGCCAGCAGCTTGGCCGGGACAGTCAACACCGGGGAGCTGTTTTTT. The chain carries TRBV5-4 and TRBJ2-2, with 7 bases lining up with TRBD1. Germline loops: CDR1 SGHNT, CDR2 YYREEE (reference sequence). This CDR3 is 16 amino acids long. V shed 0 bases and J 2 bases; nucleotides not matched to a gene: 4.

The CDR3 sequence is CASSLEGWRAGTDTQYF. CDR3 nucleotide sequence: TGTGCCAGCAGCTTAGAGGGGTGGAGGGCGGGCACAGATACGCAGTATTTT. The genes are TRBV7-8 and TRBJ2-3; D is perhaps TRBD2 (6 bases). The CDR3 has 17 amino acids. V gave up 1 base and J gave up 1 base, with 15 bases separating them. Germline V lookup: CDR1 SGHVS, CDR2 FQNEAQ.

The V call is TRBV15, the J call TRBJ2-7; a possible D gene is TRBD1 (7 bases). Germline V gene lookup returns CDR1 LNHNV and CDR2 YYDKDF (reference sequence). The CDR3 contains 15 residues. V was trimmed by 5 bases and J by 0 bases, leaving 14 bases between them. In DNA, the CDR3 is TGTGCCACCAGCCTCAGGGGGGACACCTCCTACGAGCAGTACTTC. It encodes CATSLRGDTSYEQYF. The variable domain in full, with the rest retrieved from reference TRBV15 and TRBJ2-7, is DAMVIQNPRYQVTQFGKPVTLSCSQTLNHNVMYWYQQKSSQAPKLLFHYYDKDFNNEADTPDNFQSRRPNTSFCFLDIRSPGLGDTAMYLCATSLRGDTSYEQYFGPGTRLTVT.

The V call is TRBV27, the J call TRBJ1-2; 10 bases line up with TRBD1. V dropped 3 bases and J dropped 6; count of bases not matched to a gene: 4. CDR1 and CDR2 from the germline V gene are MNHEY and SMNVEV (reference sequence). The CDR3 consists of 14 residues. For the CDR3, the DNA is TGTGCCAGCAGTTTGGGACAGGGGATTCATGGCTACACCTTC. Translating it yields CASSLGQGIHGYTF.

The chain's CDR3 is CASRSASGTEQFF. Here the CDR3 DNA reads TGTGCCAGCAGATCGGCCTCCGGGACAGAGCAGTTCTTC. The chain couples TRBV7-9 to TRBJ2-1; possibly TRBD1 for D (6 bases). V was pared by 6 bases and J by 10 bases, with 16 bases between. The CDR3 has 13 amino acids. The germline V gene has CDR1 SEHNR and CDR2 FQNEAQ (reference sequence).

This sequence joins TRBV18 and TRBJ1-5, with D tentatively TRBD1 (5 bases). The V and J ends lost 3 bases and 1 base respectively, with 10 bases between them. CDR3 length: 15 residues. Germline V CDR1 and CDR2: KGHSH, LQKENI. The CDR3 spells CASSPTAGSNQPQHF. The CDR3 coding sequence is TGTGCCAGCTCACCGACAGCAGGCAGCAATCAGCCCCAGCATTTT.

This chain links TRBV6-1 with TRBJ2-1; D perhaps matches TRBD1 (6 bases). The V gene's germline CDR1 is MNHNS and CDR2 SASEGT. V was clipped by 5 bases and J by 5 bases, with 16 bases between them. CDR3 length: 15 amino acids. CDR3 in amino acids: CASSFRTAPNNEQFF. As DNA, the CDR3 is TGTGCCAGCAGTTTTAGGACAGCCCCTAACAATGAGCAGTTCTTC.

CDR3 residues: CASSARGTGELFF. The DNA for the CDR3 is TGTGCCAGCAGTGCCAGGGGGACCGGGGAGCTGTTTTTT. The chain joins TRBV2 to TRBJ2-2; TRBD1 aligns across 7 bases. V lost 4 bases to trimming and J lost 5 bases; unmatched junction nucleotides: 1. CDR3 length equals 13 residues. In germline, CDR1 is SNHLY, CDR2 FYNNEI.

This clone was picked up one time. The chain carries TRBV7-8 and TRBJ2-1; 9 nucleotides align to TRBD1. The CDR3 has 17 amino acids. The J segment lost 3 bases and the V segment lost 5 bases, leaving 11 bases of the junction unmatched. Germline CDR1 SGHVS, CDR2 FQNEAQ. The CDR3 sequence: CASSPPPWTGVYNEQFF. The DNA of the CDR3 is TGTGCCAGCAGCCCTCCCCCTTGGACAGGGGTCTACAATGAGCAGTTCTTC.

This chain connects TRBV7-9 to TRBJ2-1, with a tentative D call TRBD2 (7 bases). CDR3 size: 15 residues. The V gene's germline CDR1 is SEHNR and CDR2 FQNEAQ (reference sequence). V lost 3 bases to trimming and J lost 6 bases, with 15 bases between them. The CDR3 DNA follows: TGTGCCAGCAGCTTTACGGGGGGCTTGAGCAATGAGCAGTTCTTC. As protein: CASSFTGGLSNEQFF.

The gene calls are TRBV27 and TRBJ1-1; 10 bases are a match to TRBD1. The ends lost 6 bases at V and 5 bases at J; junction bases unmatched: 12. The CDR3 runs 16 residues. Germline V gives CDR1 MNHEY, CDR2 SMNVEV (reference sequence). CDR3 loop: CASRILGGTGVTEAFF. The DNA for the CDR3 is TGTGCCAGCAGGATCCTCGGGGGGACAGGGGTGACTGAAGCTTTCTTT.

CDR3 in amino acids: CASSATQARTGELFF. The CDR3 DNA reads as TGCGCCAGCAGTGCCACTCAAGCGAGGACCGGGGAGCTGTTTTTT. The genes are TRBV10-1 and TRBJ2-2; D gene ambiguous. From germline, CDR1 is WNHNN and CDR2 SYGVQD (reference sequence). The CDR3 totals 15 residues. V gave up 4 bases and J gave up 5 bases, with 14 bases separating them.

This rearrangement joins TRBV6-5 to TRBJ2-5; maybe TRBD1 (6 bases). This CDR3 contains 15 residues. Germline-derived CDR1 and CDR2 are MNHEY and SVGAGI. V gave up 2 bases and J gave up 0 bases, with 10 bases separating them. CDR3 sequence: CASSYQGQYQETQYF. The CDR3 DNA reads as TGTGCCAGCAGTTACCAGGGACAATACCAAGAGACCCAGTACTTC.

The rearrangement uses TRBV7-9 and TRBJ1-2; TRBD1 agrees at 7 bases. The CDR3 length is 15 residues. Germline CDR1 reads SEHNR; CDR2 reads FQNEAQ (reference sequence). Losses at the gene ends were 5 bases for V and 4 bases for J; bases not matched to a gene: 10. CDR3 DNA sequence: TGTGCCAGCAGCCAAGGTGCCGGGACAGTCTATGGCTACACCTTC. Translation gives CASSQGAGTVYGYTF.

V usage is TRBV27 and J usage is TRBJ1-2; 7 bases agree with TRBD1. Trimming took 5 bases from V and 0 from J; bases not matched to a gene: 9. There are 16 residues in the CDR3. CDR1 is MNHEY and CDR2 is SMNVEV in the germline V gene (reference sequence). The CDR3 DNA follows: TGTGCCAGCAGTGGGAGGTCAGGGGGGACTAACTATGGCTACACCTTC. Its protein product is CASSGRSGGTNYGYTF.

The chain carries TRBV2 and TRBJ1-2; the D is unclear. In germline, CDR1 is SNHLY, CDR2 FYNNEI. Deletions cut 8 bases from V and 8 bases from J, with 9 bases between. The CDR3 is 10 amino acids. CDR3 region: CASSDSGYTF. In nucleotides, the CDR3 is TGTGCCAGCTCAGATAGCGGCTACACCTTC.

V and J are TRBV5-6 and TRBJ1-6, with 7 nucleotides matching TRBD1. Germline CDR1 is SGHDT and CDR2 is YYEEEE. Germline trimming cut 4 bases from V and 7 bases from J; bases unmatched to any gene: 8. This CDR3 is 15 amino acids long. CDR3 DNA sequence: TGTGCCAGCAGCACCTACTCAGGGGGAAATTCACCCCTCCACTTT. Translation: CASSTYSGGNSPLHF.

This chain uses TRBV25-1 with TRBJ2-5; no reliable D call. CDR3 length equals 17 residues. Germline V gene data show CDR1 as MGHDK and CDR2 as SYGVNS. V lost 1 base and J lost 5, with 20 bases in between. The DNA of the CDR3 is TGTGCCAGCAGTGAATCCGTTGTGGTAAACCCAAGCGAGACCCAGTACTTC. Translating gives CASSESVVVNPSETQYF.

V usage is TRBV6-1 and J usage is TRBJ2-7; 8 nucleotides match TRBD2. J was trimmed by 3 bases and V by 7 bases; bases with no gene match: 11. This CDR3 spans 15 amino acids. Germline lookup yields CDR1 MNHNS and CDR2 SASEGT. The CDR3 here is CASKPARREDYEQYF. The CDR3 nucleotides are TGTGCCAGCAAACCGGCTCGGCGGGAGGACTACGAGCAGTACTTC.

CDR3 loop: CASSIARGLLNEQFF. In DNA form, the CDR3 reads TGTGCCAGTAGTATAGCCCGAGGACTTCTGAATGAGCAGTTCTTC. The chain carries TRBV19 and TRBJ2-1; a possible D gene is TRBD2 (5 bases). The germline V and J ends were trimmed by 1 base and 7 bases, with 14 bases remaining between them. Per germline, CDR1 LNHDA and CDR2 SQIVND (reference sequence). The CDR3 consists of 15 residues.

This chain joins TRBV19 and TRBJ1-3; D not resolved. Germline V gene sequence: CDR1 LNHDA, CDR2 SQIVND (reference sequence). V lost 0 bases to trimming and J lost 3 bases, with 9 bases between them. This CDR3 contains 15 residues. The CDR3 loop is CASSIDVGVGNTIYF. CDR3 DNA sequence: TGTGCCAGTAGTATAGATGTCGGGGTTGGAAACACCATATATTTT.

The chain carries TRBV7-5 and TRBJ1-4; the tabulated D call, TRBD1, remains unverified against the DNA. TRBV7-5 is a pseudogene. CDR3 length: 15 residues. The CDR3: CARRDRGRGNQKLFF. The CDR3 DNA follows: TGTGCCAGAAGGGACAGGGGGCGCGGGAATCAAAAACTGTTTTTT.